This T cell receptor beta chain was recovered during a study of blood T cell repertoires in COVID-19. Study context: COVID-19 samples, acute and convalescent, were from the United States, Italy and Spain.

TCRdb keeps only in-frame clones here, not all; method: immunoSEQ multiplex PCR. The sample carries around 200,000 clones, more than 70% recorded once. V gave up 4 bases and J gave up 3 bases; unmatched junction bases: 7. Germline assignment: CDR1 SGHRS and CDR2 YFSETQ. The CDR3 spans 16 residues. The chain uses TRBV5-1 and TRBJ2-3, with 11 positions matching TRBD2. Sequencing was carried out using peripheral blood. The receptor was derived from a man between 45 and 60 years old with active or convalescent COVID-19. The CDR3 region has the DNA TGCGCCAGCAGCGCCACTAGCGGGAGCGGTACAGATACGCAGTATTTT. Encoded protein: CASSATSGSGTDTQYF.